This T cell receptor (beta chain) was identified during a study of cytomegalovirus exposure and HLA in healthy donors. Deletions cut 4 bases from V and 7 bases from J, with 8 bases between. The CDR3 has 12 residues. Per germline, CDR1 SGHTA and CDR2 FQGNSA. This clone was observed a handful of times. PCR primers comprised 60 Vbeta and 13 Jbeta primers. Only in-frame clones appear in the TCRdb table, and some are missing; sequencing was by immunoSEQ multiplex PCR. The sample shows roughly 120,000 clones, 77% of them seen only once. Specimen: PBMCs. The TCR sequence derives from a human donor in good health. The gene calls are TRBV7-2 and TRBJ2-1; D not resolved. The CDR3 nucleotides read TGTGCCAGCAGCTGGCCTAGGAATGAGCAGTTCTTC. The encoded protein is CASSWPRNEQFF.